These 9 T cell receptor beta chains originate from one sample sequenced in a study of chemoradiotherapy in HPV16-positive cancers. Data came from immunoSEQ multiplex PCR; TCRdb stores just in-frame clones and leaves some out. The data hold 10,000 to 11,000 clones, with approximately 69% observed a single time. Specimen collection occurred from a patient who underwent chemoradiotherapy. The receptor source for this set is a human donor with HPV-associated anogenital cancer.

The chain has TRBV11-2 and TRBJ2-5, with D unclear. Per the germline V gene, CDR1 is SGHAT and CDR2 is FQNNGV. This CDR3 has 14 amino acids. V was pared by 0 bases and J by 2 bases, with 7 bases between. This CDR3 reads CASSLEYAQETQYF. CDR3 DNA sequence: TGTGCCAGCAGCTTAGAATACGCACAAGAGACCCAGTACTTC.

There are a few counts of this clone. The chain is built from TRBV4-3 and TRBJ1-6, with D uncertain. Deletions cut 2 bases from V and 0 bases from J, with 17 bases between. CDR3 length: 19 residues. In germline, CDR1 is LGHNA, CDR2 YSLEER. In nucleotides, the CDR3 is TGCGCCAGCAGCCAAAGGCTTGCCTCCCAAAGCTCCTATAATTCACCCCTCCACTTT. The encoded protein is CASSQRLASQSSYNSPLHF.

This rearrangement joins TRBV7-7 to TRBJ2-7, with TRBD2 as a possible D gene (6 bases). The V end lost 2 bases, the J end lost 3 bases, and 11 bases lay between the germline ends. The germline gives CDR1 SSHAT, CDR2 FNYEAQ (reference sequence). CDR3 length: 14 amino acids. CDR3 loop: CASSLSPGSYEQYF. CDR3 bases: TGTGCCAGCAGCTTATCCCCCGGGAGCTACGAGCAGTACTTC.

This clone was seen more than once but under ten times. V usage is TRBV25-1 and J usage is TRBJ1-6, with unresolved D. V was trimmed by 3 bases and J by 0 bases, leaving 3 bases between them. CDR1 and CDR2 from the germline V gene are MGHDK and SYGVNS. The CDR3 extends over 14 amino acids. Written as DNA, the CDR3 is TGTGCCAGCAGTGAGGGCTCCTATAATTCACCCCTCCACTTT. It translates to CASSEGSYNSPLHF.

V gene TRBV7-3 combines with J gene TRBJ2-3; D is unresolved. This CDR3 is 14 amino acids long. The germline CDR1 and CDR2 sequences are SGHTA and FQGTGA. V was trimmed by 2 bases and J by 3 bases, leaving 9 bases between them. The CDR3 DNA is TGTGCCAGCAGCTTAGGCTTGGGAACAGATACGCAGTATTTT. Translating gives CASSLGLGTDTQYF.

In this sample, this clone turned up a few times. CDR3 in amino acids: CAISERRDEQFF. CDR3 DNA sequence: TGTGCCATCAGTGAGAGACGGGACGAGCAGTTCTTC. This chain uses TRBV10-3 with TRBJ2-1, with D possibly being TRBD1 or TRBD2 (5 bases each). V lost 2 bases and J 10 bases, leaving 9 bases between the germline ends. Germline V gene data show CDR1 as ENHRY and CDR2 as SYGVKD. The CDR3 spans 12 residues.

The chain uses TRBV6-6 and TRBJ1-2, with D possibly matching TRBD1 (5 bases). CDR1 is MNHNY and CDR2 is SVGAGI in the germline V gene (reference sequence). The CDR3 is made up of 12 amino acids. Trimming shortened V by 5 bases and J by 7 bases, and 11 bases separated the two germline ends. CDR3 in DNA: TGTGCCAGCAGTCCTTCGAGGGGTGGCTACACCTTC. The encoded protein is CASSPSRGGYTF.

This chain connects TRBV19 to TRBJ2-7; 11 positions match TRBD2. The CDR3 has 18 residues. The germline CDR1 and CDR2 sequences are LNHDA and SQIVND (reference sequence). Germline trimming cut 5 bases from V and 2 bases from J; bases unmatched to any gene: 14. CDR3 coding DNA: TGTGCCAGTAGTTACACTAGCGGGAGCACCGGTGGGGCCTACGAGCAGTACTTC. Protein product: CASSYTSGSTGGAYEQYF.

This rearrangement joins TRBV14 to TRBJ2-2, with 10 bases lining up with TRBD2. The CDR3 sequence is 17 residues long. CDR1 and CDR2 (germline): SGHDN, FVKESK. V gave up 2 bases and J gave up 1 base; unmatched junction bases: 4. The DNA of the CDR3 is TGTGCCAGCAGCCAACCGGGACTAGCGCAGAACACCGGGGAGCTGTTTTTT. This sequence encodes CASSQPGLAQNTGELFF.